The clone carrying this TCR beta chain was found a few times. What it binds is unknown. The sample comes from a study of CD8 T cell repertoires and HIV-1 epitope variants. Study information: T cells were stimulated with Twenty-five Gag and Nef peptides separately.

Profiling relied on immunoSEQ multiplex PCR, and the TCRdb table lists in-frame clones only, not all of them. This sample yields several thousand clones, of which around two thirds are seen a single time; 40% to 45% belongs to the top ten. The TCR originated in a male donor with HIV. Sequenced material: cultured CD8+ T cells derived from PBMCs.

The CDR3 bases are TGTGCCAGTAACGATCGGAGGTGGGGGGGACTAGCGGAAAACATTCAGTACTTC. This sequence encodes CASNDRRWGGLAENIQYF. The J gene is TRBJ2-4, the V gene TRBV19; 11 bases align to TRBD2. V lost 7 bases and J lost 5; bases outside the gene matches: 16. Germline V gene data show CDR1 as LNHDA and CDR2 as SQIVND (reference sequence). CDR3 size: 18 residues.